This TCR beta chain derives from a study of tumor-infiltrating lymphocytes in primary liver carcinoma. Overall study context: Sample counts of productive TCRbeta reads spanned roughly 3.5 to 7.13 million; these counts were similar across tissue types.

Starting material of 500 to 600 ng total RNA yielded TCR beta cDNA via a constant-region primer. Investigators got TCR beta libraries out of three nested multiplex PCR rounds, done with slightly modified ARM-PCR. One entry per CDR3 protein, called by TCRdb with MiXCR from the multiplex PCR reads. This table holds 300,000 to 350,000 distinct CDR3 sequences, more than 55% found once. The blood RNA (from unsorted whole blood) was obtained, and germline DNA was also extracted. On this clonotype itself: The antigen remains unidentified.

Study-wide results and caveats: CD8+ and CD4+ repertoires went uncompared, the samples being bulk unsorted. Blood had a significantly lower top-250-clone fraction than tumors did (p = 0.039).

This clonotype was sampled from a woman aged 25 to 45 with primary liver carcinoma and hepatitis B virus infection. The sample consisted of peripheral blood.

The CDR3 DNA reads as TGTGCCAGCAGCCCCGTGGGGGCCCAGTACTTC. The encoded protein is CASSPVGAQYF. The rearrangement joins TRBV7-9 to TRBJ2-5; D possibly matches TRBD1 or TRBD2 (5 bases each). CDR3 length equals 11 residues. CDR1 is SEHNR, CDR2 FQNEAQ, per germline (reference sequence). V was trimmed by 5 bases and J by 9 bases, leaving 10 bases between them.